The rows below give T cell receptor beta chains drawn from one sample of a study of blood T cell repertoires in COVID-19. The data were produced by immunoSEQ multiplex PCR, yet TCRdb's version contains in-frame clones alone and is incomplete. The sample lists some 390,000 clones, approximately 92% occurring once. The source material was PBMCs or T cells enriched from blood (not recorded which). Receptor source: a man aged 25 to 40 who had recovered from COVID-19. The CDR3 runs from the conserved cysteine through the conserved F or W. D genes are given only for firm matches. Some rows mark clone size as missing; the rest say once, few, many or name a class of expanded clone.

j_call clone_size v_call d_call cdr3_nt cdr3_aa
TRBJ2-7 - TRBV11-2 TRBD2 TGTGCCAGCAGCTGGGGGCGGGAGGGCTACGAGCAGTACTTC CASSWGREGYEQYF
TRBJ2-1 - TRBV9 TRBD2 TGTGCCAGCAGCGTAGTACTAGCGGGAGTAGGTGAGCAGTTCTTC CASSVVLAGVGEQFF
TRBJ1-3 - TRBV5-4 - TGTGCCAGCAGCTCAAACAACCCCAGAGGTAACTCTGGTAACACCATATATTTT CASSSNNPRGNSGNTIYF
TRBJ2-7 - TRBV25-1 TRBD2 TGTGCCAGCAGTGCTCCGGGAGGGCCTTACGAGCAGTACTTC CASSAPGGPYEQYF
TRBJ2-2 - TRBV14 TRBD2 TGTGCCAGCAGCCCCGGGACTAGCGGGGCCGGGGAGCTGTTTTTT CASSPGTSGAGELFF
TRBJ1-3 - TRBV7-9 TRBD1 TGTGCCACCGAGTGGGACAGAGCTGGAAACACCATATATTTT CATEWDRAGNTIYF
TRBJ1-2 - TRBV25-1 - TGTGCCAGCAGTGACATTACTGACAGGAGCGGCTACACCTTC CASSDITDRSGYTF
TRBJ1-5 - TRBV9 TRBD1 TGTGCCAGCAGCGTAGGGGGGACAGGGTTTAATCAGCCCCAGCATTTT CASSVGGTGFNQPQHF
TRBJ1-1 - TRBV4-1 - TGCGCCAGCAGCCAAGATGACCACTCGACAGGGAACACTGAAGCTTTCTTT CASSQDDHSTGNTEAFF
TRBJ1-2 once TRBV27 - TGTGCCAGCAGGCAGGGATCTGGGTATGGCTACACCTTC CASRQGSGYGYTF
TRBJ2-1 - TRBV9 - TGTGCCAGCAGCGTAGTTTTAGGGGCGGAGTACAATGAGCAGTTCTTC CASSVVLGAEYNEQFF
TRBJ2-2 - TRBV30 - TGTGCCTGGAGTGTGAGATGGGGCCGGGACACCGGGGAGCTGTTTTTT CAWSVRWGRDTGELFF